This TCR beta chain is drawn from a study of blood T cell repertoires in COVID-19 (dated by TCRdb to 2020 to 2022). Regarding the study in general: Samples covering the acute and convalescent phases of COVID-19 were provided by collaborators in the United States, Italy and Spain. The material from the prospective study consisted of cDNA or gDNA derived from T cells, B-cell-depleted T cells, or PBMCs. Deeply sampled blood TCRbeta repertoires from subjects exposed to, actively infected with, or recovered from COVID-19 were included in the dataset. The repertoires were made available in a free public database intended to serve as a resource for research on the immune response to SARS-CoV-2. Samples were obtained from the ongoing ImmuneRACE study (first 160 participants) and from 1,254 subjects provided by 6 global collaborators. A de-identified subject ID, COVID-19 status, age in years and sex were almost always included in the sample metadata. Where available, HLA class I and class II types were taken from metadata supplied by the sample provider and were not determined by assay-based typing.

Collaborating institutions collected whole blood in K2EDTA tubes following their own protocols. For TCRbeta analysis, collaborator samples were shipped as frozen whole blood, as isolated PBMCs, or as DNA extracted from either sample type. This clone has just one count. No antigen is known for it. Base qualities are missing; no much larger clone stands one base away. At the DNA level, this CDR3 is encoded by other sequences in the same sample as well. The immunoSEQ Assay, a bias-controlled multiplex PCR, was used to amplify TCRbeta CDR3 regions from genomic DNA. Concerning the study's data processing: The number of nucleated cells in each sample was estimated by amplification of reference gene primers within the assay. To quantify the absolute abundance of each unique TCRbeta CDR3 rearrangement, sequence reads were collapsed and filtered. For each sample, productive Simpson clonality was calculated as the square root of Simpson's diversity index across productive rearrangements. This is the immuneACCESS table as TCRdb keeps it, with only in-frame sequences that have V and J called. A part of the clones is gone; compared with another copy, unresolved V genes explain less than half, and the rest is unexplained. The V and J calls and clone size come from that table; D and trimming were worked out from the DNA. The sample table contains nearly 110,000 clones; only one count was recorded for around 92% of them. The top ten clonotypes cover 4.9% of the sample.

Findings and caveats that apply to the study as a whole: The quantity of clinical and demographic metadata differed by source and by participant and was supplied without curation.

This receptor was identified in a middle-aged man with active or convalescent COVID-19. The sample was peripheral blood.

The CDR3 protein sequence reads: CASSPQGDYGYTF. The bases are TGTGCCAGCTCACCCCAGGGGGACTATGGCTACACCTTC. This chain joins TRBV18 to TRBJ1-2; the junction holds 7 bases that match TRBD1. There are 13 amino acids in the CDR3, from cysteine to phenylalanine inclusive. The retained sequence is limited to the CDR3, 39 bases, with the frame set at the first base. As encoded in the germline V gene, CDR1 is KGHSH while CDR2 is LQKENI. Ends trimmed: V by 3 bases, J by 3 bases; bases unmatched to a gene: 1.